This TCR beta chain stems from a study of cytomegalovirus exposure and HLA in healthy donors. Study results and caveats: One variant, a missense change in DCLRE1C, was linked in a later analysis to TCR beta V- and J-gene trimming. TCR beta chains associated with HLA were, in a later analysis, more clonally expanded than equally common others.

PCR primers comprised 60 Vbeta and 13 Jbeta primers. TCRdb's table, derived via immunoSEQ multiplex PCR, lists solely in-frame clones and lacks some. Of 150,000 to 200,000 clones listed, 78% are singletons. A note on this clone: Its antigen is unidentified.

Germline values: CDR1 MGHDK, CDR2 SYGVNS. V dropped 4 bases and J dropped 5; count of bases not matched to a gene: 4. The CDR3 is made up of 15 amino acids. The gene calls are TRBV25-1 and TRBJ2-2; TRBD1 agrees at 10 bases. The TCR comes from a woman aged 30 to 39 in good health and CMV-seropositive. Sequencing was performed on PBMCs. The CDR3, as DNA: TGTGCCAGCAGTGGTGGGACAGGGGTAACCGGGGAGCTGTTTTTT. Translated, it gives CASSGGTGVTGELFF.